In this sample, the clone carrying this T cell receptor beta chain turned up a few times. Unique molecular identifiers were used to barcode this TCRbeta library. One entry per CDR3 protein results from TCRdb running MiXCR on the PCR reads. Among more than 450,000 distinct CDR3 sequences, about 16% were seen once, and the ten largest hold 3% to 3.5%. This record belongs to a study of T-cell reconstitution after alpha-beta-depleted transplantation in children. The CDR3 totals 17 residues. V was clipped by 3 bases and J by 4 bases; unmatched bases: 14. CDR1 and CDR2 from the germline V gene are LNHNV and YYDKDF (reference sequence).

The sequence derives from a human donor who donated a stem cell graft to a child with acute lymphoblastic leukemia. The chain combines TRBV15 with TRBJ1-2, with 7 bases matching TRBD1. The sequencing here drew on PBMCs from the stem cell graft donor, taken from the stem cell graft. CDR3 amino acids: CATSSPRLRQGSYGYTF. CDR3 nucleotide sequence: TGTGCCACCAGCAGCCCCCGTCTAAGACAGGGCTCCTATGGCTACACCTTC.